In its sample, the clone carrying this TCR beta chain was seen once. These data originate in a study of control samples from healthy donors and cancer patients. V lost 5 bases to trimming and J lost 4 bases, with 18 bases between them. The germline V gene encodes CDR1 SGHRS and CDR2 YFSETQ. CDR3 size: 15 residues. The data were produced by immunoSEQ multiplex PCR, yet TCRdb's version contains in-frame clones alone and is incomplete. The sample contains 150,000 to 200,000 clones, 85% to 95% of which appear only once. This TCR came from a man aged 18 to 29 in good health. Sequencing was carried out using blood. The rearrangement joins TRBV5-1 to TRBJ1-1; possible D gene TRBD1, 6 bases. This chain's CDR3 is CASRTRAGEATEAFF. The CDR3 bases are TGCGCCAGCAGGACGCGTGCAGGGGAAGCCACTGAAGCTTTCTTT.